This T cell receptor (beta chain) was documented in a study of metastatic and nonmetastatic thyroid tumors. Every patient underwent thyroid surgery untreated. The germline CDR1 and CDR2 sequences are SGHTA and FQGNSA. This CDR3 comprises 14 residues. This clone was detected only a few times. At one of its ends the junction is not consistent with the germline gene, which may arise from a read error. With MiXCR, TCRdb called clones anew from the PCR reads. The top ten hold approximately 11% of the sample, which has approximately 90,000 clones, more than 9.5% seen once. J is TRBJ2-7 and V is TRBV7-2; 9 bases agree with TRBD2. The specimen sequenced was blood. The sequence derives from a female donor with papillary thyroid cancer or a benign thyroid nodule (not recorded which). Some clones in this sample may be carry-over from other donors' samples. Here the CDR3 reads CASILAGAAYDQYF. CDR3 bases: TGTGCCAGCATCTTAGCGGGAGCCGCCTACGATCAGTACTTC.